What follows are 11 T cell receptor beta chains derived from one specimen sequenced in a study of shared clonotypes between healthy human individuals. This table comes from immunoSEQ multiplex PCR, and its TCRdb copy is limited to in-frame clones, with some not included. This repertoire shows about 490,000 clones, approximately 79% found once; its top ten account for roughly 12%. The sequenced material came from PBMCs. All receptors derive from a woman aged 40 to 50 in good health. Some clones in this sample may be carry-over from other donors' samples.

CDR3 loop: CASSYGFGYEQYF. The DNA of the CDR3 is TGTGCCAGCAGTTACGGTTTTGGCTACGAGCAGTACTTC. The rearrangement uses TRBV6-5 and TRBJ2-7; D uncertain. V lost 2 bases and J 3 bases, leaving 8 bases between the germline ends. CDR1 MNHEY and CDR2 SVGAGI come from the germline V gene. The CDR3 runs 13 residues.

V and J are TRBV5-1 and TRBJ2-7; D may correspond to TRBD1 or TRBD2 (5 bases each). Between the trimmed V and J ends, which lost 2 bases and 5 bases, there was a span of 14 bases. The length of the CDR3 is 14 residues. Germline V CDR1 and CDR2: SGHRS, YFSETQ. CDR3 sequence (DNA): TGCGCCAGCAGCTTTTCCGGGACGAGCGACGAGCAGTACTTC. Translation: CASSFSGTSDEQYF. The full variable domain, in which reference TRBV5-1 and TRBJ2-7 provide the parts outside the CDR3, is KAGVTQTPRYLIKTRGQQVTLSCSPISGHRSVSWYQQTPGQGLQFLFEYFSETQRNKGNFPGRFSGRQFSNSRSEMNVSTLELGDSALYLCASSFSGTSDEQYFGPGTRLTVT.

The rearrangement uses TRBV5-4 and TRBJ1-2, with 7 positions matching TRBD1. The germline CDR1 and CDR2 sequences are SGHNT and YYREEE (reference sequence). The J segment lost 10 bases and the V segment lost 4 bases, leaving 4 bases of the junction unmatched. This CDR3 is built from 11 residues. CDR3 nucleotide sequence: TGTGCCAGCAGCCCGGGACAGTACTACACCTTC. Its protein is CASSPGQYYTF.

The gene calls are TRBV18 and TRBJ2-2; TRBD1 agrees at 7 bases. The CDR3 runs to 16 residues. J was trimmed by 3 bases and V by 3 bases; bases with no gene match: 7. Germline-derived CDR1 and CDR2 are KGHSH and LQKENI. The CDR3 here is CASSPPGTADTGELFF. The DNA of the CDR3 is TGTGCCAGCTCACCTCCCGGGACAGCGGACACCGGGGAGCTGTTTTTT.

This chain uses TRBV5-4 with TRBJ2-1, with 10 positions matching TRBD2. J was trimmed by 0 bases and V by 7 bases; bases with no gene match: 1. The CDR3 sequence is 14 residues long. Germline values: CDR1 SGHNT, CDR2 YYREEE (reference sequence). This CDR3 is CASLAGGSYNEQFF. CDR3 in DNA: TGTGCCAGCTTAGCGGGAGGCTCCTACAATGAGCAGTTCTTC.

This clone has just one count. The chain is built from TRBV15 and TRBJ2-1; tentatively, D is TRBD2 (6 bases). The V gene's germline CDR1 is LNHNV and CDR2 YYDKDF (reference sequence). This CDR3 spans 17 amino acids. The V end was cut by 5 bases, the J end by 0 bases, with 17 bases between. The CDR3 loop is CATSGGARSSSYNEQFF. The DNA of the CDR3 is TGTGCCACCAGCGGAGGGGCCCGGAGTAGCTCCTACAATGAGCAGTTCTTC.

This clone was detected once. CDR3 loop: CASSLRDRSREAFF. In nucleotides, the CDR3 is TGTGCCAGCAGCTTACGGGACAGGTCGCGTGAAGCTTTCTTT. The gene calls are TRBV7-2 and TRBJ1-1; 8 bases are a match to TRBD1. CDR1 and CDR2 from the germline V gene are SGHTA and FQGNSA. CDR3 length: 14 residues. The trim removed 2 bases at V and 7 bases at J, leaving 6 bases unmatched. The full variable domain, in which reference TRBV7-2 and TRBJ1-1 provide the parts outside the CDR3, is GAGVSQSPSNKVTEKGKDVELRCDPISGHTALYWYRQSLGQGLEFLIYFQGNSAPDKSGLPSDRFSAERTGGSVSTLTIQRTQQEDSAVYLCASSLRDRSREAFFGQGTRLTVV.

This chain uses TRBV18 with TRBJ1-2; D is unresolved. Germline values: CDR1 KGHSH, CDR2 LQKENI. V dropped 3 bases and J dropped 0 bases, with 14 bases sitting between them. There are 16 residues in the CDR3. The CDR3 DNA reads TGTGCCAGCTCACCTTTGCAGGATTTTCCTAACTATGGCTACACCTTC. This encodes CASSPLQDFPNYGYTF.

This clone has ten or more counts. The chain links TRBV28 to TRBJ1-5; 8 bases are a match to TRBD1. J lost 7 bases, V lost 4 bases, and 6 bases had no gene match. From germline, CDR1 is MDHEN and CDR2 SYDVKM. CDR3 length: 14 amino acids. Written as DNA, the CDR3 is TGTGCCAGCAGTTCGTCAGGACAGGGACAGCCCCAGCATTTT. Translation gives CASSSSGQGQPQHF.

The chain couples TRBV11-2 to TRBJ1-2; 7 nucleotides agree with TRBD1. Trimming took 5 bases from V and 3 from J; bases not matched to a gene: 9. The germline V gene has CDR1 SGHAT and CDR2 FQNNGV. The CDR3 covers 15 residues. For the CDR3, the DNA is TGTGCCAGCAGCGCGAACCCCGGGACAGACTATGGCTACACCTTC. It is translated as CASSANPGTDYGYTF.

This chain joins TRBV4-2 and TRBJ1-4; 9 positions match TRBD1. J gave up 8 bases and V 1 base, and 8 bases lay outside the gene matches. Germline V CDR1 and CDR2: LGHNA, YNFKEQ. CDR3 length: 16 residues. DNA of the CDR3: TGTGCCAGCAGCCAAGTTGTGGACAGGGGAGGAGAAAAACTGTTTTTT. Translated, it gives CASSQVVDRGGEKLFF.